This paragraph reports one TCR beta chain. Sequencing used immunoSEQ multiplex PCR; TCRdb keeps in-frame clones, though not all of them. The table includes about 1.5 million clones, 95% to 97% detected once. V lost 6 bases to trimming and J lost 2 bases, with 12 bases between them. Germline V gene data show CDR1 as MNHEY and CDR2 as SVGAGI. The length of the CDR3 is 14 residues. The sample belongs to a study of shared clonotypes between healthy human individuals. The sequenced material came from naive CD4+ T cells sorted from blood. The subset is: CD45RA+ positively selected. This clonotype originated in a young man in good health. The rearrangement uses TRBV6-5 and TRBJ2-3, with D perhaps matching TRBD2 (5 bases). The CDR3 bases are TGTGCCAGCAGGGCCGGACTCTTCACAGATACGCAGTATTTT. Encoded protein: CASRAGLFTDTQYF.